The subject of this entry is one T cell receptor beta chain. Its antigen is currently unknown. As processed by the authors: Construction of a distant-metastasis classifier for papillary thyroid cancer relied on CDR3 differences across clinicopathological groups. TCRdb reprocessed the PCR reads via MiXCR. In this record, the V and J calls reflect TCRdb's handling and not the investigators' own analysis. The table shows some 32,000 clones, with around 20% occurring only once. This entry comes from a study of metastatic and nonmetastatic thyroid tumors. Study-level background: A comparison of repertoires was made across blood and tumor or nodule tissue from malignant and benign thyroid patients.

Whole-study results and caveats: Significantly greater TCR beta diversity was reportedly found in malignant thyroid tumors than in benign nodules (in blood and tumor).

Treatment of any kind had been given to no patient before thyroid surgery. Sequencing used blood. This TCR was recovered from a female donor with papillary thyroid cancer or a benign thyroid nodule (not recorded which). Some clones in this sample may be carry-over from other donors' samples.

This CDR3 reads CAWSRTYEQYF. CDR3 nucleotide sequence: TGTGCCTGGAGTAGGACTTACGAGCAGTACTTC. This sequence joins TRBV30 and TRBJ2-7; D possibly corresponds to TRBD2 (5 bases). V lost 2 bases to trimming and J lost 4 bases, with 6 bases between them. This CDR3 is built from 11 residues. Germline V lookup: CDR1 GTSNPN, CDR2 SVGIG (reference sequence).